Listed here are 23 T cell receptor beta chains from one sample, sequenced in a study of response to subunit inactivated influenza vaccine. TCRdb re-analysed the RT-PCR reads in MiXCR, keeping a single row per CDR3 protein. The sample includes under 800,000 distinct CDR3 sequences, about 15% of them seen just once. The starting material was PBMCs from blood, obtained around two weeks before vaccination. These receptors were obtained from a man aged 45-65 years who received an inactivated influenza vaccine.

This clonotype was found a few times. V and J are TRBV5-1 and TRBJ1-4; 9 positions agree with TRBD1. In germline, CDR1 is SGHRS, CDR2 YFSETQ. The CDR3 contains 15 residues. Trimming at V came to 0 bases and at J to 7 bases, leaving 4 bases not matched to a gene. DNA of the CDR3: TGCGCCAGCAGCTTGGTTACAGGGGGCGGTGAAAAACTGTTTTTT. It specifies CASSLVTGGGEKLFF.

The gene calls are TRBV20-1 and TRBJ1-2; D remains ambiguous. Trimming took off 1 base at V and 3 bases at J, with 9 bases between the two ends. Germline V gene lookup returns CDR1 DFQATT and CDR2 SNEGSKA (reference sequence). This CDR3 has 13 residues. CDR3 bases: TGCAGTGCTAGAGTGCGGGGTCACTATGGCTACACCTTC. It specifies CSARVRGHYGYTF.

This clonotype was detected only a few times. This chain joins TRBV7-2 and TRBJ1-1; 9 positions agree with TRBD1. This CDR3 is built from 15 residues. With V trimmed by 1 base and J by 3 bases, 3 bases remained unmatched. CDR1 SGHTA and CDR2 FQGNSA come from the germline V gene. The CDR3 region has the DNA TGTGCCAGCAGCTTAGTATGGACAGGGGACACTGAAGCTTTCTTT. Protein product: CASSLVWTGDTEAFF.

There are a few counts of this clonotype. This chain links TRBV20-1 with TRBJ2-7; the match to TRBD2 covers 10 bases. The trim removed 8 bases at V and 5 bases at J, leaving 9 bases unmatched. The CDR3 spans 13 residues. Germline loops: CDR1 DFQATT, CDR2 SNEGSKA (reference sequence). In DNA form, the CDR3 reads TGCAGTTCACCCGGGACTAGCGTAAACGAGCAGTACTTC. This codes for CSSPGTSVNEQYF.

CDR3 sequence (DNA): TGCAGTGCTGACGGACGACTAGCGGGAGGGCCGTACGAGCAGTACTTC. It yields the protein CSADGRLAGGPYEQYF. V is TRBV20-1 and J is TRBJ2-7; TRBD2 matches 14 bases. After removal of 5 bases from V and 4 bases from J, the junction contained 10 bases not matched to a gene. The CDR3 extends over 16 amino acids. Germline V gene data show CDR1 as DFQATT and CDR2 as SNEGSKA (reference sequence).

This clonotype was counted a few times. The chain links TRBV6-5 to TRBJ2-2; D gene unclear. CDR1 is MNHEY, CDR2 SVGAGI, per germline. This CDR3 has 16 residues. The V and J ends lost 2 bases and 2 bases respectively, with 12 bases between them. The CDR3 bases are TGTGCCAGCAGTTACAGTCAGACGATTAACACCGGGGAGCTGTTTTTT. The encoded protein is CASSYSQTINTGELFF.

A few counts support this clonotype. This sequence joins TRBV7-9 and TRBJ2-5, with 7 positions matching TRBD1. CDR3 length: 16 residues. Germline V gives CDR1 SEHNR, CDR2 FQNEAQ (reference sequence). Trimming took 4 bases from V and 6 from J; bases not matched to a gene: 14. In DNA form, the CDR3 reads TGTGCCAGCAGCTCTCCCGTACGACAGGGCTCAAAGACCCAGTACTTC. Its protein is CASSSPVRQGSKTQYF.

This clonotype appeared many times. The chain carries TRBV15 and TRBJ1-1; 7 positions match TRBD1. The CDR3 runs to 13 residues. J lost 1 base, V lost 7 bases, and 3 bases had no gene match. The germline CDR1 and CDR2 sequences are LNHNV and YYDKDF (reference sequence). This chain's CDR3 is CATKDRENTEAFF. In DNA form, the CDR3 reads TGTGCCACCAAAGACAGGGAGAACACTGAAGCTTTCTTT.

The CDR3 reads CATSSDWSSYEQYF. The CDR3 bases are TGTGCCACCAGCAGCGACTGGAGCTCCTACGAGCAGTACTTC. The rearrangement links TRBV15 to TRBJ2-7, with D uncertain. The CDR3 extends over 14 amino acids. The germline V gene encodes CDR1 LNHNV and CDR2 YYDKDF (reference sequence). Between the trimmed V and J ends, which lost 3 bases and 0 bases, there was a span of 9 bases. The variable domain in full, with the rest retrieved from reference TRBV15 and TRBJ2-7, is DAMVIQNPRYQVTQFGKPVTLSCSQTLNHNVMYWYQQKSSQAPKLLFHYYDKDFNNEADTPDNFQSRRPNTSFCFLDIRSPGLGDTAMYLCATSSDWSSYEQYFGPGTRLTVT.

The chain combines TRBV18 with TRBJ2-1, with D unclear. The V gene lost 6 bases and the J gene lost 5 bases, with 11 bases spanning the gap. CDR1 is KGHSH, CDR2 LQKENI, per germline. CDR3 length: 13 amino acids. CDR3 bases: TGTGCCAGCTCCCTAGTATCCCACAATGAGCAGTTCTTC. Translating gives CASSLVSHNEQFF.

The chain links TRBV2 to TRBJ1-5, with 8 nucleotides matching TRBD1. The CDR3 loop spans 15 amino acids. Losses at the gene ends were 6 bases for V and 0 bases for J; bases not matched to a gene: 4. Germline CDR1 SNHLY, CDR2 FYNNEI. The CDR3 DNA reads TGTGCCAGCAGGGTGGACAGGGCTAGCAATCAGCCCCAGCATTTT. Protein product: CASRVDRASNQPQHF.

This clonotype was recorded at least ten times. This chain connects TRBV5-8 to TRBJ2-1; D is ambiguous. CDR3 length equals 12 residues. The ends were cut back, 6 bases at V and 7 bases at J, with 11 bases in the middle. Germline CDR1 and CDR2: SGHTS and YDEGEE. The DNA of the CDR3 is TGTGCCAGCACCTTCCACATGAATGAGCAGTTCTTC. This sequence encodes CASTFHMNEQFF.

At least ten counts were recorded for this clonotype. The chain uses TRBV6-5 and TRBJ1-5; D gene unclear. Per the germline V gene, CDR1 is MNHEY and CDR2 is SVGAGI. CDR3 length: 14 residues. V was pared by 4 bases and J by 3 bases, with 10 bases between. CDR3 protein: CASSSPGYNQPQHF. For the CDR3, the DNA is TGTGCCAGCAGTTCCCCCGGATACAATCAGCCCCAGCATTTT.

This chain uses TRBV13 with TRBJ2-7, with D possibly called TRBD1 or TRBD2 (5 bases each). The germline V gene has CDR1 PRHDT and CDR2 FYEKMQ (reference sequence). The CDR3 spans 14 residues. The V end lost 5 bases, the J end lost 4 bases, and 15 bases lay between the germline ends. CDR3 DNA sequence: TGTGCCAGCAGCATCACCGGGACGGATTACGAGCAGTACTTC. Amino acid sequence: CASSITGTDYEQYF.

This chain uses TRBV18 with TRBJ1-6; D is possibly TRBD1 (6 bases). The V gene's germline CDR1 is KGHSH and CDR2 LQKENI. This CDR3 is built from 18 residues. V lost 5 bases and J 0 bases, leaving 17 bases between the germline ends. The CDR3 region is CASSDPGQKSSYNSPLHF. CDR3 in DNA: TGTGCCAGCTCAGATCCGGGACAAAAAAGCTCCTATAATTCACCCCTCCACTTT.

As for this clonotype: A much larger clone is a single base away; this may be a read error. The chain links TRBV14 to TRBJ2-5; no clear D. CDR3 length equals 13 residues. Germline V gene sequence: CDR1 SGHDN, CDR2 FVKESK. The V end lost 3 bases, the J end lost 0 bases, and 5 bases lay between the germline ends. The CDR3 DNA reads as TGTGCCAGCAGCCAGGGGTACCAAGAGACCCAGTACTTC. This codes for CASSQGYQETQYF.

V is TRBV4-3 and J is TRBJ2-2; weak D call: TRBD2 (5 bases). The V and J ends lost 4 bases and 2 bases respectively, with 11 bases between them. The CDR3 contains 15 residues. Looked up from germline, CDR1 is LGHNA and CDR2 is YSLEER. CDR3 amino acids: CASSPGISNTGELFF. For the CDR3, the DNA is TGCGCCAGCAGCCCGGGGATTTCCAACACCGGGGAGCTGTTTTTT.

Only a few counts were recorded for this clonotype. This rearrangement joins TRBV5-5 to TRBJ1-5, with TRBD1 matching 9 bases. Per germline, CDR1 SGHKS and CDR2 YYEKEE (reference sequence). The CDR3 contains 17 residues. Losses at the gene ends were 0 bases for V and 3 bases for J; bases not matched to a gene: 7. CDR3 loop: CASSLGQGGWSNQPQHF. In nucleotides, the CDR3 is TGTGCCAGCAGCTTGGGACAGGGGGGTTGGTCCAATCAGCCCCAGCATTTT.

This clonotype has a count of ten or more. The chain couples TRBV28 to TRBJ2-1; 8 positions agree with TRBD2. J was trimmed by 6 bases and V by 10 bases; bases with no gene match: 11. The V gene's germline CDR1 is MDHEN and CDR2 SYDVKM. The CDR3 runs to 14 residues. The CDR3 reads CATEPAGEGNEQFF. The CDR3 region has the DNA TGTGCCACCGAGCCAGCGGGAGAGGGCAATGAGCAGTTCTTC. The entire variable domain, with the rest obtained from reference TRBV28 and TRBJ2-1, is as follows: DVKVTQSSRYLVKRTGEKVFLECVQDMDHENMFWYRQDPGLGLRLIYFSYDVKMKEKGDIPEGYSVSREKKERFSLILESASTNQTSMYLCATEPAGEGNEQFFGPGTRLTVL.

The V and J genes are TRBV20-1 and TRBJ2-7, with 9 bases lining up with TRBD2. The CDR3 is made up of 14 amino acids. CDR1 and CDR2 from the germline V gene are DFQATT and SNEGSKA (reference sequence). With 0 bases clipped from V and 3 bases from J, the junction kept 3 bases outside the gene matches. CDR3 region: CSARDPSGVYEQYF. The CDR3 bases are TGCAGTGCTAGAGATCCTAGCGGGGTCTACGAGCAGTACTTC.

V gene TRBV11-2 combines with J gene TRBJ2-1, with a weak D call TRBD2 (7 bases). The V gene lost 8 bases and the J gene lost 6 bases, with 14 bases spanning the gap. There are 13 residues in the CDR3. Germline loops: CDR1 SGHAT, CDR2 FQNNGV. This CDR3 is CASLSGGINEQFF. As DNA, the CDR3 is TGTGCCAGCCTATCGGGGGGCATCAATGAGCAGTTCTTC.

This clonotype was seen ten or more times. The chain carries TRBV5-1 and TRBJ2-1; unclear D gene. This CDR3 is built from 14 residues. Germline-derived CDR1 and CDR2 are SGHRS and YFSETQ. V was pared by 0 bases and J by 7 bases, with 11 bases between. The CDR3 DNA is TGCGCCAGCAGCTTGGAGCAGCGTCGGAATGAGCAGTTCTTC. Translated, it gives CASSLEQRRNEQFF. Filled out from reference TRBV5-1 and TRBJ2-1, the complete variable domain reads KAGVTQTPRYLIKTRGQQVTLSCSPISGHRSVSWYQQTPGQGLQFLFEYFSETQRNKGNFPGRFSGRQFSNSRSEMNVSTLELGDSALYLCASSLEQRRNEQFFGPGTRLTVL.

The V and J genes are TRBV15 and TRBJ2-1; D is perhaps TRBD2 (6 bases). Trimming stripped 3 bases from V and 0 bases from J, with 12 bases between. Looked up from germline, CDR1 is LNHNV and CDR2 is YYDKDF (reference sequence). The CDR3 contains 16 residues. The DNA for the CDR3 is TGTGCCACCAGCAGCGGGACTCCCAGCTCCTACAATGAGCAGTTCTTC. The encoded protein is CATSSGTPSSYNEQFF. Complete variable domain (other parts from reference TRBV15 and TRBJ2-1): DAMVIQNPRYQVTQFGKPVTLSCSQTLNHNVMYWYQQKSSQAPKLLFHYYDKDFNNEADTPDNFQSRRPNTSFCFLDIRSPGLGDTAMYLCATSSGTPSSYNEQFFGPGTRLTVL.